What follows is one T cell receptor beta chain and its context. These data originate in a study of blood T cell repertoires in COVID-19. Profiled with immunoSEQ multiplex PCR; TCRdb holds only in-frame clones, not every one. The table has 200,000 to 250,000 clones, 65% to 85% seen once. The length of the CDR3 is 15 residues. Trimming stripped 5 bases from V and 2 bases from J, with 17 bases between. Germline CDR1 and CDR2: SGHNT and YYREEE (reference sequence). The V and J genes are TRBV5-4 and TRBJ2-7; D possibly corresponds to TRBD1 (6 bases). This receptor was obtained from a woman aged 55 to 70 who had recovered from COVID-19. Sequenced: PBMCs or T cells enriched from blood (not recorded which). The CDR3: CASRLSGGATYEQYF. In nucleotides, the CDR3 is TGTGCCAGCAGGTTAAGTGGGGGCGCCACCTACGAGCAGTACTTC.